Reported below is one T cell receptor (beta chain). Its target is not known. These data originate in a study of cytomegalovirus exposure and HLA in healthy donors. About the study: Of some 360 genotyped donors, more than 70% clustered with self-reported Caucasian donors.

The ends were cut back, 5 bases at V and 0 bases at J, with 13 bases in the middle. The CDR3 runs to 15 residues. In germline, CDR1 is SGHAT, CDR2 FQNNGV. PCR primers comprised 60 Vbeta and 13 Jbeta primers. The assay was immunoSEQ multiplex PCR, and TCRdb's table has in-frame clones only and misses some. The data hold over 200,000 clones, with 82% observed a single time. General study points: It was likely that a cluster of highly shared sequence variants was a sequencing artifact.

What was sequenced was PBMCs. The chain carries TRBV11-2 and TRBJ1-2; a possible D gene is TRBD1 (6 bases). The source of this sequence is a man aged 40-50 years in good health and CMV-seropositive. CDR3 protein: CASSHRTEANYGYTF. As DNA, the CDR3 is TGTGCCAGCAGCCACCGGACAGAAGCTAACTATGGCTACACCTTC.